This TCR beta chain was captured in a study of Graves' ophthalmopathy and Graves' hyperthyroidism. Findings and caveats of the study: In blood appeared most of the expanded thyroid clonotypes whose frequency exceeded 0.001. A classifier, a 13-signature model, separated ophthalmopathy from stable hyperthyroidism with approximately 88% sensitivity and approximately 80% specificity.

Amplification from RNA transcripts yielded the TCR beta CDR3 regions. HTBI primers primed a first-round RT-PCR, and a second-round multiplex PCR followed. MiXCR, applied by TCRdb to the multiplex PCR reads, yields one record per CDR3 protein. In the table there are over a million distinct CDR3 sequences, less than 45% of which are singletons. Germline CDR1 reads SGHVS; CDR2 reads FQNEAQ. The CDR3 sequence is 14 residues long. Deletions cut 1 base from V and 2 bases from J, with 8 bases between. This clonotype has at least ten counts. Its cognate antigen is unknown. The chain uses TRBV7-8 and TRBJ1-2, with D unclear. This sequence was found in an adult man with Graves' hyperthyroidism. Sequenced input: peripheral blood or thyroid tissue (not recorded which). CDR3 sequence (DNA): TGTGCCAGCAGCTTAGGTTCCAAGAACTATGGCTACACCTTC. As protein: CASSLGSKNYGYTF.